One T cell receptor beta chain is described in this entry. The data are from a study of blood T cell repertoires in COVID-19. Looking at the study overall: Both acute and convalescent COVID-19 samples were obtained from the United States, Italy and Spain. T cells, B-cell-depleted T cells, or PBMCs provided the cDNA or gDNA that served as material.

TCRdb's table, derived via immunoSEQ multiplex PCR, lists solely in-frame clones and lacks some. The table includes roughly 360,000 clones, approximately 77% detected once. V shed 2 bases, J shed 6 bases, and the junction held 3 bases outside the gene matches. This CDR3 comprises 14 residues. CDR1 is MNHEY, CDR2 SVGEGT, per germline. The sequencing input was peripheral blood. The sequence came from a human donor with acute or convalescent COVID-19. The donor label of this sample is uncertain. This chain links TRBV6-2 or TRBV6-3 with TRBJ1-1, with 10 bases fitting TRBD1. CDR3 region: CASSYLTGGSEAFF. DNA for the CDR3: TGTGCCAGCAGTTACCTGACAGGGGGCTCTGAAGCTTTCTTT.